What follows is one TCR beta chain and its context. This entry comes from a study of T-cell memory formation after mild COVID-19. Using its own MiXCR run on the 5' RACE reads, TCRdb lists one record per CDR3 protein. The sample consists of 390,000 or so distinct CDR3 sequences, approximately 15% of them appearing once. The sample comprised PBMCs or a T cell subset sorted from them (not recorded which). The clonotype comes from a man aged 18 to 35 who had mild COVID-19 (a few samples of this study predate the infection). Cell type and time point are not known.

DNA of the CDR3: TGTGCCAGCAGCCAAGATCTTACGGAAGGACGGAGGAAGTTCTTC. Residues: CASSQDLTEGRRKFF. The chain uses TRBV3-1 and TRBJ2-1; TRBD2 is a possible D gene (5 bases). The CDR3 has 15 residues. Per germline, CDR1 LGHDT and CDR2 YNNKEL (reference sequence). The ends were cut back, 0 bases at V and 14 bases at J, with 20 bases in the middle.